Listed below are T cell receptor beta chains from one sample, sequenced in a study of naive and memory T cell subsets. MiXCR, run by TCRdb on the 5' RACE reads, gives a single entry per CDR3 protein. Here the sample spans tens of thousands of distinct CDR3 sequences, 5.5% to 8.5% being singletons. Every receptor here comes from a male donor in good health. Both conserved end residues are part of each CDR3. A D gene is named only where the DNA matches it firmly. Size is stated for part of the rows, as once, few or many counts, or as a class when the clone is expanded.

CDR3	DNA	V	J	size	D
CASSLGPPRPAYEQYF	TGTGCCAGCAGCTTAGGCCCCCCCCGGCCGGCCTACGAGCAGTACTTC	TRBV13	TRBJ2-7	.	.
CASRAKRTSGGAGDTQYF	TGTGCCAGCAGAGCGAAACGGACTAGCGGGGGGGCCGGGGATACGCAGTATTTT	TRBV2	TRBJ2-3	many	TRBD2
CASSQHSYEQYF	TGTGCCAGCAGCCAACACTCCTACGAGCAGTACTTC	TRBV3-1	TRBJ2-7	few	.
CASSDHDGQGDTYNEQFF	TGTGCCAGCAGCGATCACGACGGACAGGGAGACACCTACAATGAGCAGTTCTTC	TRBV7-9	TRBJ2-1	few	TRBD1
CASSSPGSEQYF	TGTGCCAGCAGCTCTCCAGGTTCCGAGCAGTACTTC	TRBV5-4	TRBJ2-7	many	.
CASSLGTSDFYEQYF	TGCGCCAGCAGCTTAGGGACTAGCGACTTCTACGAGCAGTACTTC	TRBV5-1	TRBJ2-7	many	TRBD2
CASSISFLNTEAFF	TGTGCCAGTAGTATCTCATTCCTGAACACTGAAGCTTTCTTT	TRBV19	TRBJ1-1	.	.
CASSIGTSGSYEQYF	TGTGCCAGTAGTATCGGAACTAGCGGATCCTACGAGCAGTACTTC	TRBV19	TRBJ2-7	many	TRBD2
CASSQPTGTYNTGELFF	TGCGCCAGCAGCCAACCTACCGGGACCTACAACACCGGGGAGCTGTTTTTT	TRBV4-1	TRBJ2-2	few	.
CASSEWWGSITDTQYF	TGTGCCAGCAGTGAATGGTGGGGCAGCATCACAGATACGCAGTATTTT	TRBV6-1	TRBJ2-3	many	.
CASSLSFPVMNTEAFF	TGTGCCAGCAGCCTTTCTTTCCCGGTTATGAACACTGAAGCTTTCTTT	TRBV5-4	TRBJ1-1	few	.
CASSTPVGDSYNEQFF	TGTGCCAGCAGTACCCCCGTCGGCGACTCCTACAATGAGCAGTTCTTC	TRBV12-3/TRBV12-4	TRBJ2-1	many	.
CASSYRTGGTGELFF	TGTGCCAGCAGTTATCGGACAGGGGGCACCGGGGAGCTGTTTTTT	TRBV28	TRBJ2-2	few	TRBD1
CASSIPDTSSGNTIYF	TGTGCCAGCAGCATACCTGACACCTCCTCTGGAAACACCATATATTTT	TRBV13	TRBJ1-3	few	.
CASSEGTEQETQYF	TGTGCCAGCAGTGAGGGGACGGAACAAGAGACCCAGTACTTC	TRBV6-2/TRBV6-3	TRBJ2-5	many	.
CAWQRESGAYEQYF	TGTGCCTGGCAGAGGGAATCTGGGGCCTACGAGCAGTACTTC	TRBV30	TRBJ2-7	few	.
CASSRSGETQYF	TGTGCCAGCAGCCGCTCCGGGGAGACCCAGTACTTC	TRBV11-3	TRBJ2-5	few	.
CSVRTGPYEQYF	TGCAGCGTCCGGACAGGTCCCTACGAGCAGTACTTC	TRBV29-1	TRBJ2-7	few	TRBD1
CASSSGTDIKETQYF	TGTGCCAGCAGTTCCGGGACAGATATTAAAGAGACCCAGTACTTC	TRBV13	TRBJ2-5	many	TRBD1
CASSLEEQAGGFPTAEDTQYF	TGTGCCAGCAGCTTAGAGGAGCAAGCGGGAGGTTTCCCCACCGCGGAAGATACGCAGTATTTT	TRBV11-2	TRBJ2-3	many	TRBD2
CASTQSPVSQETQYF	TGTGCCAGCACCCAAAGTCCAGTGTCCCAAGAGACCCAGTACTTC	TRBV6-6	TRBJ2-5	few	.
CASSPETSGSPHEQYF	TGTGCCAGCTCACCGGAGACTAGCGGGAGTCCCCACGAGCAGTACTTC	TRBV18	TRBJ2-7	few	TRBD2
CASSQGRGTDTGELFF	TGCGCCAGCAGCCAAGGCAGGGGCACGGACACCGGGGAGCTGTTTTTT	TRBV4-1	TRBJ2-2	many	.
CASSYSGEGNTIYF	TGTGCCAGCAGTTACTCAGGGGAAGGAAACACCATATATTTT	TRBV6-5	TRBJ1-3	few	.
CASIRVRAQETQYF	TGTGCCAGCATCAGGGTCAGGGCTCAAGAGACCCAGTACTTC	TRBV6-1	TRBJ2-5	few	.
CSGGYNEQFF	TGCAGTGGCGGCTACAATGAGCAGTTCTTC	TRBV20-1	TRBJ2-1	few	.
CASSLRLQGNYGYTF	TGTGCCAGCAGCTTAAGGTTGCAGGGAAACTATGGCTACACCTTC	TRBV7-9	TRBJ1-2	many	.
CASTHREGTNYGYTF	TGTGCCAGCACCCACCGCGAGGGGACCAACTATGGCTACACCTTC	TRBV12-3/TRBV12-4	TRBJ1-2	.	.
CASSMAGGNQPQHF	TGTGCCAGTAGTATGGCAGGGGGCAATCAGCCCCAGCATTTT	TRBV19	TRBJ1-5	few	.